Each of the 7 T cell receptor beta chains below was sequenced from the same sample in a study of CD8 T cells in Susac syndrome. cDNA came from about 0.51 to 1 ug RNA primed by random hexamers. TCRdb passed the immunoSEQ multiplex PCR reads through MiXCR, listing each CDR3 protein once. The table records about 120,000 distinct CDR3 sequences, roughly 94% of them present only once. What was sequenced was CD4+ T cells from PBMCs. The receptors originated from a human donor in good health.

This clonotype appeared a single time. CDR3: CASGPDSGANVLTF. The CDR3 nucleotides are TGTGCCAGCGGACCCGACTCTGGGGCCAACGTCCTGACTTTC. The rearrangement uses TRBV5-4 and TRBJ2-6, with D unclear. Germline CDR1 is SGHNT and CDR2 is YYREEE (reference sequence). Trimming pared 7 bases from V and 0 bases from J, leaving 8 bases between. This CDR3 spans 14 amino acids.

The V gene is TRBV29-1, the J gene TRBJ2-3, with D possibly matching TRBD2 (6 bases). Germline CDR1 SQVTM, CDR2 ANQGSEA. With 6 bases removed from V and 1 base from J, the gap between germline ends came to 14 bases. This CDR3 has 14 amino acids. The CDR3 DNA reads TGCAGCGTCGCCGGGCGGGAACGCACAGATACGCAGTATTTT. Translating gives CSVAGRERTDTQYF.

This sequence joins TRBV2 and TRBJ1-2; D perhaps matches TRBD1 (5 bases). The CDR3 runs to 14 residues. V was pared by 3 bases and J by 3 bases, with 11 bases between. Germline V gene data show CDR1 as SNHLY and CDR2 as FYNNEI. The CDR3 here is CASSELGEDYGYTF. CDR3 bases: TGTGCCAGCAGTGAGTTAGGGGAGGACTATGGCTACACCTTC.

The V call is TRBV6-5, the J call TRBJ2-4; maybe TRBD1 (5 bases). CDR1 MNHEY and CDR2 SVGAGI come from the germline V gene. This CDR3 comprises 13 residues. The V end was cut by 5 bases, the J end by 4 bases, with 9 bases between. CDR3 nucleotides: TGTGCCAGCAGTCCCTCAGGGAAAAACATTCAGTACTTC. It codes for CASSPSGKNIQYF.

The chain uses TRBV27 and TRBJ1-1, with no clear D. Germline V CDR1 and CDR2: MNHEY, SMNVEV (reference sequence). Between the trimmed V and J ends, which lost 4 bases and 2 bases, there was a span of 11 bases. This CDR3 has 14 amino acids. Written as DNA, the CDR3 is TGTGCCAGCAGTTCCACCTATCGCAACACTGAAGCTTTCTTT. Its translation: CASSSTYRNTEAFF.

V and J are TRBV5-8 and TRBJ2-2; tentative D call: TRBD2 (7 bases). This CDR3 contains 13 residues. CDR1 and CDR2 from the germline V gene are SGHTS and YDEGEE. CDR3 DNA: TGTGCGAGGGGCGGGGGCAACACCGGGGAGCTGTTTTTT. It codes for CARGGGNTGELFF.

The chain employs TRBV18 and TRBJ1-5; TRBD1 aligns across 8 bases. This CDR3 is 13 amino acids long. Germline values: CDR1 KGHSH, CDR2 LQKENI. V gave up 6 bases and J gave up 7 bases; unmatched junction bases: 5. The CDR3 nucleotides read TGTGCCAGCTCGACAGGGGTTGAACAGCCCCAGCATTTT. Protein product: CASSTGVEQPQHF.